This T cell receptor beta chain was sequenced in a study of blood T cell repertoires in COVID-19. Repertoires were generated with immunoSEQ multiplex PCR, while TCRdb's copy carries only in-frame clones and drops some. Of approximately 340,000 clones in the sample, approximately 89% were seen once. Germline values: CDR1 SEHNR, CDR2 FQNEAQ (reference sequence). The CDR3 is 15 amino acids. V was clipped by 4 bases and J by 1 base; unmatched bases: 5. A case of COVID-19 had been met by exposed participants within 2 weeks before study entry. Material: PBMCs or T cells enriched from blood (not recorded which). The sequence derives from a woman between 35 and 50 years old who had been exposed to COVID-19. V gene TRBV7-9 combines with J gene TRBJ1-1, with 8 nucleotides matching TRBD1. CDR3 protein: CASSSTGQGNTEAFF. The CDR3 DNA follows: TGTGCCAGCAGCTCGACTGGACAGGGGAACACTGAAGCTTTCTTT.